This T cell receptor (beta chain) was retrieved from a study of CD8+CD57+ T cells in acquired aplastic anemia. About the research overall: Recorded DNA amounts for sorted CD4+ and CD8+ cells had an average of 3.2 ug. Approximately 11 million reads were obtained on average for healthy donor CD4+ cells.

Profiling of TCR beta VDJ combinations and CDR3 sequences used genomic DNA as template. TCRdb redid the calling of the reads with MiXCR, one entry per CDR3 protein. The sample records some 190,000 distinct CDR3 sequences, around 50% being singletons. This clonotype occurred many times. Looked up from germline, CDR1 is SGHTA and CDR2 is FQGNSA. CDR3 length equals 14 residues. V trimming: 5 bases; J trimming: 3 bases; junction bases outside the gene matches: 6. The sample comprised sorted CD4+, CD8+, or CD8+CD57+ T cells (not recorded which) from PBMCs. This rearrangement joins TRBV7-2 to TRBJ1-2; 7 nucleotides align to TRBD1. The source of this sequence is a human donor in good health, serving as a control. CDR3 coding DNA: TGTGCCAGCAGCACGACAGGGAATGACTATGGCTACACCTTC. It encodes CASSTTGNDYGYTF.